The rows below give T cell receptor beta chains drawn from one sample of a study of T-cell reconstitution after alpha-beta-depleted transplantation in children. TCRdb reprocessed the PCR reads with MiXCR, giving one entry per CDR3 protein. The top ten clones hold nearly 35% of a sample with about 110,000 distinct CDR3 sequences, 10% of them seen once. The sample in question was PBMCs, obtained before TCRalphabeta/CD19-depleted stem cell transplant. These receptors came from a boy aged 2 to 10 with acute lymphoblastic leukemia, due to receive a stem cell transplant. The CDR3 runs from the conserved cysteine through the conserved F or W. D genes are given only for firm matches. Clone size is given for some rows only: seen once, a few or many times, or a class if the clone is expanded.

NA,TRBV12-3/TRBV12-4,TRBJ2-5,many,TGTGCCAGCAGTTTGGGTCCTAGTTGGGAGACCCAGTACTTC,CASSLGPSWETQYF
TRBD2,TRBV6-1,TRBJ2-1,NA,TGTGCCAGCAGTCCCCCGGGACTAGCGGGAGGAACTGAGCAGTTCTTC,CASSPPGLAGGTEQFF
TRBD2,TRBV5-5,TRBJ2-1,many,TGTGCCAGCAGCACCCTGACTAGCGGGAGTAGAGGCAATGAGCAGTTCTTC,CASSTLTSGSRGNEQFF
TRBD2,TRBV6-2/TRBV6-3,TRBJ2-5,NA,TGTGCCAGCAGACAACTCTTACCGGGGACTAGCGGGAGGGCCGGTCTAGAGACCCAGTACTTC,CASRQLLPGTSGRAGLETQYF
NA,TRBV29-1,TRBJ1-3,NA,TGCAGCGTTGAAAAGGCTGGAAACACCATATATTTT,CSVEKAGNTIYF
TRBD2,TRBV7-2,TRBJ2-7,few,TGTGCCAGCAGCTCAGGATCGGCTAGCGGGCCCTACGAGCAGTACTTC,CASSSGSASGPYEQYF
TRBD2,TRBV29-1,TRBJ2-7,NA,TGCAGCGTTGGAGGGACTAGCGGGACGTACGAGCAGTACTTC,CSVGGTSGTYEQYF
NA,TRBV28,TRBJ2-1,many,TGTGCCAGCAGCTCGCCCGGGGGCTTTTACAATGAGCAGTTCTTC,CASSSPGGFYNEQFF
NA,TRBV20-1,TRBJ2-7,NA,TGCAGTGCCCAATTTAGCGGAAAGTCCTACGAGCAGTACTTC,CSAQFSGKSYEQYF
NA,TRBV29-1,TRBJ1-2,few,TGCAGCGTTGGGCCCGGGGCCAGGGGAGGCTACACCTTC,CSVGPGARGGYTF
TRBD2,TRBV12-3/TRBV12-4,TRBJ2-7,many,TGTGCCAGCAGTTTACTAGCGGGGACCTACGAGCAGTACTTC,CASSLLAGTYEQYF
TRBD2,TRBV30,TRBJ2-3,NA,TGTGCCTGGAGTGGACTAGCGAGAGATACGCAGTATTTT,CAWSGLARDTQYF
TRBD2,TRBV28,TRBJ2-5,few,TGTGCCAGCAGTGGTCGACTAGCGGGGGATCGACCTCGAGAGACCCAGTACTTC,CASSGRLAGDRPRETQYF
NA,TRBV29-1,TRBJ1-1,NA,TGCAGCGATCTACAGGGATTCGGTACTGAAGCTTTCTTT,CSDLQGFGTEAFF
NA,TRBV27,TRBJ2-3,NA,TGTGCCAGCAGGGTCACCCTTACAGATACGCAGTATTTT,CASRVTLTDTQYF
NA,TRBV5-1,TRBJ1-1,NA,TGCGCCAGCAGCTTGGGGGGGCAGGGTGAAGCTTTCTTT,CASSLGGQGEAFF
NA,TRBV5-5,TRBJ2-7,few,TGTGCCAGCAGCTTGAATCTCCTCTCCTACGAGCAGTACTTC,CASSLNLLSYEQYF
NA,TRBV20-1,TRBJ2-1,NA,TGCAGTGCTACCGGCTGGGCAGGGAAGGATAACAATGAGCAGTTCTTC,CSATGWAGKDNNEQFF
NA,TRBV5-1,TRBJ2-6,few,TGCGCCACGAAGCCATCTGGGGCCAACGTCCTGACTTTC,CATKPSGANVLTF
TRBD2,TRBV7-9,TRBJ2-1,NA,TGTGCCAGCACCAGCGGGAGGGGTCAGGGCAATGAGCAGTTCTTC,CASTSGRGQGNEQFF
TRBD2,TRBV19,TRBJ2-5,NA,TGTGCCAGTAGTATAGCTGGCGGGAGCTCGGAGACCCAGTACTTC,CASSIAGGSSETQYF
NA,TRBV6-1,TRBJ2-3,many,TGTGCCAGCATGCTCCAGGAGGGGGGATCGTATACGCAGTATTTT,CASMLQEGGSYTQYF